Each of the 8 T cell receptor beta chains below was sequenced from the same sample in a study of beta chain features in type 1 diabetes (dated by TCRdb to 2016 to 2019). The library was built by means of the immunoSEQ multiplex PCR assay. The entire amount of isolated RNA was reverse transcribed using the High Capacity cDNA Reverse Transcription Kit, so the sequenced TCRB transcripts were expressed ones. TCRdb retrieved this table from immuneACCESS and kept in-frame rearrangements only. Not all clones are present; in checked studies, unresolved V genes account for under half, and no reason is known for the remainder. Across this sample there are about 230,000 clones, with 9.6% seen only once. The leading ten clones occupy about 0.037% of the sample. Source material: naive CD4+ T cells from blood. This sample's cell subset or site label indicates: true naive CD4+ T cells. These TCRs come from a woman between 18 and 29 years old in good health.

This clone turned up a few times. This chain joins TRBV5-4 and TRBJ2-7; a weak D match, TRBD1 (6 bases). V lost 0 bases and J 4 bases, leaving 11 bases between the germline ends. This CDR3 has 14 amino acids. Looked up from germline, CDR1 is SGHNT and CDR2 is YYREEE (reference sequence). The CDR3 nucleotides read TGTGCCAGCAGCTTGGCCGGACAGCAATACGAGCAGTACTTC. Its translation is CASSLAGQQYEQYF.

The chain links TRBV29-1 to TRBJ1-1; 8 nucleotides align to TRBD1. V dropped 6 bases and J dropped 4; count of bases not matched to a gene: 7. Germline V CDR1 and CDR2: SQVTM, ANQGSEA. CDR3 size: 13 residues. This chain's CDR3 is CSVKPTGVTEAFF. The DNA of the CDR3 is TGCAGCGTCAAGCCGACAGGGGTCACTGAAGCTTTCTTT.

V usage is TRBV30 and J usage is TRBJ1-2; 8 nucleotides agree with TRBD1. Germline V CDR1 and CDR2: GTSNPN, SVGIG (reference sequence). The CDR3 covers 14 residues. The V and J ends lost 3 bases and 8 bases, in that order; junction bases with no gene match: 11. The CDR3 loop reads CAWRQGVDLRGYTF. In DNA, the CDR3 is TGTGCCTGGAGACAGGGGGTAGATTTGCGAGGCTACACCTTC.

The rearrangement joins TRBV29-1 to TRBJ1-4; maybe TRBD1 (6 bases). The CDR3 runs to 11 residues. In germline, CDR1 is SQVTM, CDR2 ANQGSEA. The germline V and J ends were trimmed by 7 bases and 8 bases, with 11 bases remaining between them. CDR3 sequence (DNA): TGCAGCGCTGGTGGGGGCGAAAAACTGTTTTTT. Its translation is CSAGGGEKLFF.

This clone was seen at least ten times. This chain joins TRBV15 and TRBJ2-7, with D possibly being TRBD1 (6 bases). This CDR3 is built from 14 residues. Trimming took off 3 bases at V and 3 bases at J, with 12 bases between the two ends. Germline CDR1 reads LNHNV; CDR2 reads YYDKDF (reference sequence). The CDR3 here is CATSRVDRYYEQYF. The CDR3 bases are TGTGCCACCAGCAGGGTGGACAGATACTACGAGCAGTACTTC.

This clone was recorded a few times. The chain joins TRBV6-1 to TRBJ2-3; D call uncertain. CDR3 size: 15 residues. Per the germline V gene, CDR1 is MNHNS and CDR2 is SASEGT. V gave up 4 bases and J gave up 1 base, with 12 bases separating them. The CDR3 protein is CASSAFSKRTDTQYF. DNA of the CDR3: TGTGCCAGCAGTGCTTTTAGCAAGCGCACAGATACGCAGTATTTT.

The V call is TRBV5-6, the J call TRBJ2-1; TRBD2 aligns across 9 bases. CDR1 and CDR2 (germline): SGHDT, YYEEEE. CDR3 length equals 12 residues. V was clipped by 4 bases and J by 10 bases; unmatched bases: 3. This CDR3 reads CASSPSGGEQFF. The CDR3 DNA is TGTGCCAGCAGCCCCAGCGGGGGGGAGCAGTTCTTC.

This clone has more than one count but fewer than ten. DNA of the CDR3: TGTGCCAGCAAGCAGGCAGGGACCTATAATTCACCCCTCCACTTT. Translating gives CASKQAGTYNSPLHF. The J gene is TRBJ1-6, the V gene TRBV28; perhaps TRBD1 as D (5 bases). Trimming shortened V by 7 bases and J by 2 bases, and 12 bases separated the two germline ends. The CDR3 is 15 amino acids. Germline loops: CDR1 MDHEN, CDR2 SYDVKM.